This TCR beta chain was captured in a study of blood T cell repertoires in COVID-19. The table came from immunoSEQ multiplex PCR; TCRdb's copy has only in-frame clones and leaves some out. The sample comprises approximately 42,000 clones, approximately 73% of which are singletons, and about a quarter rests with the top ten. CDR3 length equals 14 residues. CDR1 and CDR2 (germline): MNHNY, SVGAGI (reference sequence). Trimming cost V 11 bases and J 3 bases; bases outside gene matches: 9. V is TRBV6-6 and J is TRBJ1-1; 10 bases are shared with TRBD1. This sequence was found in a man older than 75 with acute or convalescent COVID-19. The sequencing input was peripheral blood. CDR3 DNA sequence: TGTGCCGTAGACAGGGGGCCGGGGGACACTGAAGCTTTCTTT. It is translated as CAVDRGPGDTEAFF.